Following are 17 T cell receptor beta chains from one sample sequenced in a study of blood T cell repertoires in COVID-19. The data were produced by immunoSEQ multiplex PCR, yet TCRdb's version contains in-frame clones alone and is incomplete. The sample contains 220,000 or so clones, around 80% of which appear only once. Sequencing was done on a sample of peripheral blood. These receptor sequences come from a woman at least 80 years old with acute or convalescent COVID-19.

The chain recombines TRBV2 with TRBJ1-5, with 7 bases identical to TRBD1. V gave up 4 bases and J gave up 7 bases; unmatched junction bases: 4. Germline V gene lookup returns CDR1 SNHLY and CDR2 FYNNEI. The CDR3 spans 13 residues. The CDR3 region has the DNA TGTGCCAGCAGTGGAGGGACAGTACAGCCCCAGCATTTT. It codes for CASSGGTVQPQHF.

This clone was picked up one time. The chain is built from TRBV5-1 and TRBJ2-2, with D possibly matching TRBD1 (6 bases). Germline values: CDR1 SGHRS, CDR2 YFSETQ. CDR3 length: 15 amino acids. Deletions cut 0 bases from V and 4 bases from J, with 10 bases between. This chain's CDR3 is CASSLAAGVTGELFF. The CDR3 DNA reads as TGCGCCAGCAGCTTGGCCGCAGGGGTCACCGGGGAGCTGTTTTTT.

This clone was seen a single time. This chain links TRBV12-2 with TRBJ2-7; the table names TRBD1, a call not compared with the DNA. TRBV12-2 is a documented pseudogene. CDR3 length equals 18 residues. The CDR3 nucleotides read TGTGCAAGTCGCTTAGCGACACCTATGGCAGGGGCAAGCCACGAGCAGTACTTC. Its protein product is CASRLATPMAGASHEQYF.

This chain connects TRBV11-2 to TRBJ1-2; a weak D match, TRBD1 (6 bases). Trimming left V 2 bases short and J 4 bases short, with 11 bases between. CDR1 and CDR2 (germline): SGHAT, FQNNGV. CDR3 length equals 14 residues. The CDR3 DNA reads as TGTGCCAGCAGCTTACAACAGGGAACCTATGGCTACACCTTC. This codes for CASSLQQGTYGYTF.

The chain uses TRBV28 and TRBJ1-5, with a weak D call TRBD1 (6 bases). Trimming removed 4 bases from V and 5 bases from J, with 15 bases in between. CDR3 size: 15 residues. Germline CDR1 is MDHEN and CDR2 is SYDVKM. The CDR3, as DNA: TGTGCCAGCAGTTATCAGGGGCGTCGGGATCAGCCCCAGCATTTT. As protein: CASSYQGRRDQPQHF.

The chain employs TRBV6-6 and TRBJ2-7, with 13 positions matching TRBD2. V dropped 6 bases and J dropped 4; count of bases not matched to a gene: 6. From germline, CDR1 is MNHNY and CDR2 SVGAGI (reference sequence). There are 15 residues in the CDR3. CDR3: CASRRTSGSRYEQYF. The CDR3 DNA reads TGTGCCAGCAGGCGGACTAGCGGGAGTAGGTACGAGCAGTACTTC.

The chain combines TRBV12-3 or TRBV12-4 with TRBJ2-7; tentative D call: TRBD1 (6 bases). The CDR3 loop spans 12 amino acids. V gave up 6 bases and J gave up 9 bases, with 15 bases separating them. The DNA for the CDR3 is TGTGCCAGCAGCCCTCACAGGGATGGGCAGTACTTC. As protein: CASSPHRDGQYF.

CDR3 nucleotides: TGTGCCAGCAGTTTTACCGGGACAGGGGATTTCAACGAGCAGTACTTC. Protein: CASSFTGTGDFNEQYF. The V gene is TRBV27, the J gene TRBJ2-7; TRBD1 aligns across 10 bases. Looked up from germline, CDR1 is MNHEY and CDR2 is SMNVEV (reference sequence). With 3 bases clipped from V and 5 bases from J, the junction kept 10 bases outside the gene matches. The CDR3 totals 16 residues.

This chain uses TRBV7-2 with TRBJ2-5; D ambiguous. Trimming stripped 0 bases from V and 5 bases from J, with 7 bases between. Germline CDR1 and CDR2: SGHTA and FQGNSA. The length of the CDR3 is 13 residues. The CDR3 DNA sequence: TGTGCCAGCAGCTTAGCCTTTCGGGAGACCCAGTACTTC. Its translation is CASSLAFRETQYF.

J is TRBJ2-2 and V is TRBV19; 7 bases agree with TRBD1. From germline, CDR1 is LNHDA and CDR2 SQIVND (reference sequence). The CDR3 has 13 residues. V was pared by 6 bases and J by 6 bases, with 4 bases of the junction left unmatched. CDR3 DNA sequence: TGTGCCAGTAGCCACGACAGGGCCGGGGAGCTGTTTTTT. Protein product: CASSHDRAGELFF.

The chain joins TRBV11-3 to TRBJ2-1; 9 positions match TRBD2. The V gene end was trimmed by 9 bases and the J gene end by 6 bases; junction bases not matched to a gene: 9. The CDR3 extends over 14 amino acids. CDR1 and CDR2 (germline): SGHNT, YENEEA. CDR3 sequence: CASLLRGGSNEQFF. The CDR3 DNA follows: TGTGCCAGTCTCTTGCGGGGGGGCTCCAATGAGCAGTTCTTC.

As DNA, the CDR3 is TGTGCCAGCAGTTACTCGGCCAGGGGGACTCAGGGCTACACCTTC. Its translation is CASSYSARGTQGYTF. V gene TRBV6-5 combines with J gene TRBJ1-2; 7 bases agree with TRBD1. Germline V gene data show CDR1 as MNHEY and CDR2 as SVGAGI. The ends lost 0 bases at V and 8 bases at J; junction bases unmatched: 9. CDR3 size: 15 residues.

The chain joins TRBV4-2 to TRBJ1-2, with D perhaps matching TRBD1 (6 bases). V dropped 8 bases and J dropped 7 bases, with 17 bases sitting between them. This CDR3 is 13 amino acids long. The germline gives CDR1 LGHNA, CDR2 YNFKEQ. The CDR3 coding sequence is TGTGCCAGCGGTCTAGGGGGGGATAGTGGCTACACCTTC. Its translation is CASGLGGDSGYTF.

The CDR3 nucleotides read TGTGCCAGCAGCTTATGGGAGCGGGAGGCCACAGATACGCAGTATTTT. It specifies CASSLWEREATDTQYF. J is TRBJ2-3 and V is TRBV7-9; 9 bases match TRBD2. The CDR3 sequence is 16 residues long. Trimming took 2 bases from V and 2 from J; bases not matched to a gene: 5. Germline loops: CDR1 SEHNR, CDR2 FQNEAQ (reference sequence).

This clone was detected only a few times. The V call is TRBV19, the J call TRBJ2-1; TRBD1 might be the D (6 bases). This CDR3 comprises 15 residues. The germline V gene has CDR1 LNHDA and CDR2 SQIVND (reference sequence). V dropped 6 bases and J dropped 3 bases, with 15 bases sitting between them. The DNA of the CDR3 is TGTGCCAGTAGCCCCACAGGGCGGCTCTACAATGAGCAGTTCTTC. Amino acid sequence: CASSPTGRLYNEQFF.

CDR3 amino acids: CASSKGGPGELFF. Written as DNA, the CDR3 is TGTGCCAGCAGCAAAGGAGGGCCCGGGGAGCTGTTTTTT. V gene TRBV7-3 combines with J gene TRBJ2-2; TRBD2 might be the D (6 bases). The V end was cut by 5 bases, the J end by 6 bases, with 10 bases between. The CDR3 has 13 amino acids. The germline V gene has CDR1 SGHTA and CDR2 FQGTGA.

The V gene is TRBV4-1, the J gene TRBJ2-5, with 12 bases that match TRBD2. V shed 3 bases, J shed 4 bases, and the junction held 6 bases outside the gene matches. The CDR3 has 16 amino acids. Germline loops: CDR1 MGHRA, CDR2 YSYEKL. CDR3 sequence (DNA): TGCGCCAGCAGCCAGGAAGGACTAGCGGGAACAGAGACCCAGTACTTC. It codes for CASSQEGLAGTETQYF.